These 24 T cell receptor beta chains share one sample of origin, sequenced in a study of blood T cell repertoires in COVID-19. Assay: immunoSEQ multiplex PCR; the TCRdb copy retains only in-frame clones and omits some. The sample shows some 74,000 clones, approximately 80% of them seen only once. Sequencing input: peripheral blood. Receptor source: a man older than 75 with acute or convalescent COVID-19.

The V gene is TRBV30, the J gene TRBJ2-7, with 8 bases lining up with TRBD1. V was clipped by 3 bases and J by 1 base; unmatched bases: 8. Germline CDR1 GTSNPN, CDR2 SVGIG (reference sequence). The CDR3 contains 15 residues. As DNA, the CDR3 is TGTGCCTGGAGCCTCCGGGACAGGCGTTCCTACGAGCAGTACTTC. Protein sequence: CAWSLRDRRSYEQYF.

The V gene is TRBV24-1, the J gene TRBJ2-7, with TRBD1 matching 7 bases. Germline values: CDR1 KGHDR, CDR2 SFDVKD. The CDR3 loop spans 17 amino acids. The V segment lost 4 bases and the J segment 7 bases; nucleotides outside the gene matches: 18. The CDR3 DNA reads TGTGCCACCAGTGACCATACAGGGGTAGGAGGCACGGGGGAGCAGTACTTC. Translation gives CATSDHTGVGGTGEQYF.

This chain uses TRBV10-3 with TRBJ2-7, with D possibly TRBD1 on 5 matching bases. CDR1 ENHRY and CDR2 SYGVKD come from the germline V gene. V was pared by 3 bases and J by 6 bases, with 18 bases between. This CDR3 is 15 amino acids long. CDR3 nucleotides: TGTGCCATCAGTGATAGTCCAGGGTCTCTCGGCGAGCAGTACTTC. Protein product: CAISDSPGSLGEQYF.

This clone was seen a handful of times. J is TRBJ1-3 and V is TRBV19, with TRBD1 matching 11 bases. V was pared by 10 bases and J by 5 bases, with 4 bases of the junction left unmatched. Germline V CDR1 and CDR2: LNHDA, SQIVND (reference sequence). The CDR3 contains 13 residues. As DNA, the CDR3 is TGTGCCACCCGGGACAGGGGGAGAAACACCATATATTTT. This codes for CATRDRGRNTIYF. Based on the CDR3 plus reference TRBV19 and TRBJ1-3, the full variable domain is DGGITQSPKYLFRKEGQNVTLSCEQNLNHDAMYWYRQDPGQGLRLIYYSQIVNDFQKGDIAEGYSVSREKKESFPLTVTSAQKNPTAFYLCATRDRGRNTIYFGEGSWLTVV.

V is TRBV5-6 and J is TRBJ1-2, with 10 bases fitting TRBD1. Germline CDR1 and CDR2: SGHDT and YYEEEE. After removal of 8 bases from V and 3 bases from J, the junction contained 4 bases not matched to a gene. The CDR3 extends over 13 amino acids. The CDR3 DNA follows: TGTGCCAGTCGGGACAGGGGACACTATGGCTACACCTTC. Translating it yields CASRDRGHYGYTF.

The rearrangement uses TRBV28 and TRBJ2-1; no clear D gene. There are 15 residues in the CDR3. Per the germline V gene, CDR1 is MDHEN and CDR2 is SYDVKM. Trimming cost V 6 bases and J 0 bases, with 12 bases left between them. For the CDR3, the DNA is TGTGCCAGCAGACACGAAGCGAACTCCTACAATGAGCAGTTCTTC. Translated: CASRHEANSYNEQFF.

This clone was recorded once. This chain links TRBV19 with TRBJ2-1, with 9 bases fitting TRBD1. The germline CDR1 and CDR2 sequences are LNHDA and SQIVND (reference sequence). The CDR3 spans 14 residues. V dropped 5 bases and J dropped 5; count of bases not matched to a gene: 4. CDR3 residues: CASSVTGGNNEQFF. The CDR3 region has the DNA TGTGCCAGTAGTGTGACAGGGGGAAACAATGAGCAGTTCTTC.

Here the CDR3 DNA reads TGTGCCAGCAGCCTTGACCGGAGCTCCTACAATGAGCAGTTCTTC. Protein product: CASSLDRSSYNEQFF. The chain carries TRBV5-4 and TRBJ2-1; D call uncertain. Trimming stripped 4 bases from V and 0 bases from J, with 11 bases between. This CDR3 contains 15 residues. Looked up from germline, CDR1 is SGHNT and CDR2 is YYREEE (reference sequence).

V and J are TRBV6-2 or TRBV6-3 and TRBJ1-5; D gene unclear. The CDR3 runs to 14 residues. The germline V and J ends were trimmed by 5 bases and 3 bases, with 11 bases remaining between them. CDR1 and CDR2 from the germline V gene are MNHEY and SVGEGT. Here the CDR3 reads CASSLTYINQPQHF. Written as DNA, the CDR3 is TGTGCCAGCAGTCTCACCTATATCAATCAGCCCCAGCATTTT.

The J gene is TRBJ2-1, the V gene TRBV12-5; D might be TRBD1 (6 bases). V lost 6 bases to trimming and J lost 9 bases, with 12 bases between them. The CDR3 runs to 12 residues. The V gene's germline CDR1 is LGHNT and CDR2 FRNRAP. As DNA, the CDR3 is TGTGCTAGTGGCACAGGGTTCGGTGAGCAGTTCTTC. It is translated as CASGTGFGEQFF.

The chain has TRBV18 and TRBJ2-7; D possibly corresponds to TRBD1 (5 bases). The CDR3 has 15 residues. Trimming pared 5 bases from V and 2 bases from J, leaving 16 bases between. Germline CDR1 reads KGHSH; CDR2 reads LQKENI. CDR3 sequence: CASSDSSLGPYEQYF. The CDR3 DNA reads TGTGCCAGCTCAGATAGTTCCCTGGGGCCCTACGAGCAGTACTTC.

The rearrangement uses TRBV7-3 and TRBJ1-1; TRBD1 aligns across 10 bases. The CDR3 totals 15 residues. Germline V CDR1 and CDR2: SGHTA, FQGTGA. V dropped 4 bases and J dropped 7; count of bases not matched to a gene: 9. The CDR3 bases are TGTGCCAGCAGCTCAGCCGACAGGGGGCGAAGTGAAGCTTTCTTT. Protein sequence: CASSSADRGRSEAFF.

The chain employs TRBV12-3 or TRBV12-4 and TRBJ2-7; unclear D gene. Trimming left V 6 bases short and J 4 bases short, with 10 bases between. CDR3 length: 12 amino acids. This chain's CDR3 is CASSPSPYEQYF. For the CDR3, the DNA is TGTGCCAGCAGCCCTTCCCCTTACGAGCAGTACTTC.

This clone was detected a few times. This chain connects TRBV7-9 to TRBJ2-5, with D possibly matching TRBD2 (5 bases). The CDR3 is made up of 16 amino acids. The germline gives CDR1 SEHNR, CDR2 FQNEAQ (reference sequence). Trimming left V 2 bases short and J 2 bases short, with 15 bases between. CDR3 sequence reads: CASSLWSGREQETQYF. The CDR3 DNA reads as TGTGCCAGCAGCTTATGGTCCGGACGGGAACAAGAGACCCAGTACTTC.

V is TRBV28 and J is TRBJ2-3; D is uncertain. The germline CDR1 and CDR2 sequences are MDHEN and SYDVKM. Between the trimmed V and J ends, which lost 5 bases and 12 bases, there was a span of 12 bases. CDR3 length equals 11 residues. The CDR3 loop is CASSGYEAQYF. DNA of the CDR3: TGTGCCAGCAGTGGATACGAGGCACAGTATTTT.

CDR3 residues: CATSGGSGGPTDTQYF. The CDR3 DNA sequence: TGTGCCACCAGTGGAGGAAGCGGGGGGCCCACAGATACGCAGTATTTT. The gene calls are TRBV24-1 and TRBJ2-3, with 9 bases identical to TRBD2. The trim removed 5 bases at V and 2 bases at J, leaving 7 bases unmatched. Germline CDR1 KGHDR, CDR2 SFDVKD. This CDR3 contains 16 residues.

This rearrangement joins TRBV10-3 to TRBJ2-5; D is perhaps TRBD1 (5 bases). Germline values: CDR1 ENHRY, CDR2 SYGVKD. Trimming left V 3 bases short and J 3 bases short, with 8 bases between. The CDR3 extends over 13 amino acids. The DNA of the CDR3 is TGTGCCATCAGTGATTCAGGGAAAGAGACCCAGTACTTC. This encodes CAISDSGKETQYF.

The gene calls are TRBV28 and TRBJ1-1; D is undetermined. V gave up 2 bases and J gave up 6 bases, with 16 bases separating them. This CDR3 has 15 amino acids. Germline V gene lookup returns CDR1 MDHEN and CDR2 SYDVKM. The CDR3 protein is CASSLGGSGVAEAFF. The CDR3 DNA is TGTGCCAGCAGTTTAGGAGGTTCTGGGGTCGCTGAAGCTTTCTTT.

This clone was found a few times. The chain recombines TRBV28 with TRBJ1-5; a possible D gene is TRBD1 (5 bases). Trimming removed 4 bases at V and 5 bases at J, with 15 bases between. Looked up from germline, CDR1 is MDHEN and CDR2 is SYDVKM. The CDR3 covers 15 residues. The CDR3 protein is CASSSGGLRDQPQHF. CDR3 bases: TGTGCCAGCAGTTCCGGGGGGTTGAGGGATCAGCCCCAGCATTTT.

This clone appeared a few times. The chain uses TRBV7-2 and TRBJ2-7; D uncertain. The CDR3 runs to 16 residues. The germline V and J ends were trimmed by 2 bases and 7 bases, with 21 bases remaining between them. CDR1 and CDR2 (germline): SGHTA, FQGNSA. The CDR3 region has the DNA TGTGCCAGCAGCTTAACTCCGAGAACGGGTGCTAAAGAGCAGTACTTC. Amino acid sequence: CASSLTPRTGAKEQYF. The variable domain in full, with the rest retrieved from reference TRBV7-2 and TRBJ2-7, is GAGVSQSPSNKVTEKGKDVELRCDPISGHTALYWYRQSLGQGLEFLIYFQGNSAPDKSGLPSDRFSAERTGGSVSTLTIQRTQQEDSAVYLCASSLTPRTGAKEQYFGPGTRLTVT.

This clone was seen just once. The V gene is TRBV9, the J gene TRBJ1-1; 7 nucleotides align to TRBD1. CDR1 is SGDLS and CDR2 is YYNGEE in the germline V gene. Trimming at V came to 3 bases and at J to 5 bases, leaving 10 bases not matched to a gene. The CDR3 is made up of 15 amino acids. The chain's CDR3 is CASSEKGAPRTEAFF. The CDR3 DNA is TGTGCCAGCAGCGAAAAGGGGGCGCCGAGGACTGAAGCTTTCTTT.

The rearrangement joins TRBV5-1 to TRBJ2-7, with D unclear. Germline V CDR1 and CDR2: SGHRS, YFSETQ. V lost 1 base and J 3 bases, leaving 8 bases between the germline ends. This CDR3 is 13 amino acids long. The DNA for the CDR3 is TGCGCCAGCAGCTTGTATGTAGACTACGAGCAGTACTTC. Protein product: CASSLYVDYEQYF. The full variable domain, its missing parts supplied by reference TRBV5-1 and TRBJ2-7, is KAGVTQTPRYLIKTRGQQVTLSCSPISGHRSVSWYQQTPGQGLQFLFEYFSETQRNKGNFPGRFSGRQFSNSRSEMNVSTLELGDSALYLCASSLYVDYEQYFGPGTRLTVT.

The DNA for the CDR3 is TGTGCCAGCAGTTTTTGGGGGCCCAATGAGCAGTTCTTC. This gives the protein CASSFWGPNEQFF. The chain employs TRBV28 and TRBJ2-1; tentative D call: TRBD1 (6 bases). The germline V gene has CDR1 MDHEN and CDR2 SYDVKM. V was cut by 3 bases and J by 6 bases, with 9 bases left in between. The CDR3 contains 13 residues.

The chain carries TRBV5-1 and TRBJ2-6, with 10 bases that match TRBD1. The length of the CDR3 is 22 residues. Germline loops: CDR1 SGHRS, CDR2 YFSETQ. Unmatched junction bases numbered 21, after V lost 4 bases and J lost 2 bases. CDR3 in amino acids: CASSPLSPTKGQGLAGANVLTF. Here the CDR3 DNA reads TGCGCCAGCAGCCCTCTTTCCCCGACTAAGGGACAGGGGTTAGCTGGGGCCAACGTCCTGACTTTC. Full variable domain (remainder filled in from reference TRBV5-1 and TRBJ2-6): KAGVTQTPRYLIKTRGQQVTLSCSPISGHRSVSWYQQTPGQGLQFLFEYFSETQRNKGNFPGRFSGRQFSNSRSEMNVSTLELGDSALYLCASSPLSPTKGQGLAGANVLTFGAGSRLTVL.